This T cell receptor (beta chain) is from a study of blood T cell repertoires in COVID-19. The overall study: From the United States, Italy and Spain came samples of acute and convalescent COVID-19. PBMCs, B-cell-depleted T cells, or T cells were the source of the cDNA or gDNA that made up the material.

The authors' processing: Estimated nucleated cell counts came from reference gene primer amplification. Sequencing used immunoSEQ multiplex PCR; TCRdb keeps in-frame clones, though not all of them. That table supplies the V and J calls and clone size; D and trimming were determined from the DNA. Counted here are under 200,000 clones, 87% occurring once; the ten biggest clones make up roughly 4%. CDR1 is SGHKS, CDR2 YYEKEE, per germline (reference sequence). The CDR3 totals 13 residues. Trimming stripped 0 bases from V and 5 bases from J, with 8 bases between. V usage is TRBV5-5 and J usage is TRBJ2-5; D is unclear. The receptor was isolated from a woman aged 60 to 75 who had recovered from COVID-19. The sequenced material came from peripheral blood. The CDR3 reads CASSLASGETQYF. The CDR3 DNA is TGTGCCAGCAGCTTGGCCAGTGGCGAGACCCAGTACTTC.